Reported below is one T cell receptor beta chain. Its antigen is not known. Second-dose timings of about 4 or about 12 weeks were pooled. Produced via immunoSEQ multiplex PCR; TCRdb's table is partial and in-frame only. The table shows more than 85,000 clones, with roughly 90% occurring only once. This record comes from a study of T cell responses to AZD1222 COVID-19 vaccine. The CDR3 sequence is 12 residues long. The germline V gene has CDR1 SGHTA and CDR2 FQGNSA. Trimming cost V 4 bases and J 3 bases, with 5 bases left between them. Whole-study results and caveats: Following two doses of AZD1222, Spike-specific TCR breadth and depth rose. Baseline antibody screening turned up just six or seven seropositive AZD1222 recipients. Reportedly, nearly half of unique spike TCRs recognized epitopes outside B.1.351/B.1.1.7 mutations.

This material consisted of peripheral blood, taken 28 days after the second AZD1222 dose. V is TRBV7-2 and J is TRBJ2-3; no reliable D call. This TCR was sampled from an adult who received the AZD1222 COVID-19 vaccine. CDR3 DNA: TGTGCCAGCAGCTCCTATACAGATACGCAGTATTTT. This translates into CASSSYTDTQYF.